These T cell receptor beta chains were read from a single sample in a study of technical replicates of blood from a handful of donors. The method was immunoSEQ multiplex PCR; TCRdb's version includes in-frame clones alone and lacks a portion of them. Found here are roughly 100,000 clones, around 95% of them singletons; the top ten hold about 0.21%. Sequenced material: T cells isolated from PBMCs. Every receptor here comes from a human donor in good health. CDR3s include the opening cysteine and the closing phenylalanine or tryptophan. A D gene is named only where the DNA matches it firmly. Clone sizes are given selectively: once, few, many, or a class where the clone is expanded.

d_call	cdr3_length	v_call	j_call	clone_size	cdr3_nt	cdr3_aa
.	13	TRBV7-9	TRBJ2-1	.	TGTGCCAGCAGCCTAACCGAGGGAACTGAGCAGTTCTTC	CASSLTEGTEQFF
.	16	TRBV10-2	TRBJ1-3	.	TGCGCCAGCAGTGAGCGGACGGCGGGGGTTGGAAACACCATATATTTT	CASSERTAGVGNTIYF
TRBD1	15	TRBV4-1	TRBJ1-1	.	TGCGCCAGCAGCCACCGACAGGGGACGAACACTGAAGCTTTCTTT	CASSHRQGTNTEAFF
.	15	TRBV7-8	TRBJ1-4	.	TGTGCCAGCAGCCCTAGTGGAGGGGCGGGGGAAAAACTGTTTTTT	CASSPSGGAGEKLFF
TRBD1	13	TRBV30	TRBJ1-1	.	TGTGCCTGGTGCCCCGACAGGGAGACTGAAGCTTTCTTT	CAWCPDRETEAFF
.	16	TRBV6-1	TRBJ2-1	.	TGTGCCAGCAGTGAAGATTGGCTAGCTAGGATGAATGAGCAGTTCTTC	CASSEDWLARMNEQFF
.	14	TRBV6-5	TRBJ2-7	once	TGTGCCAGCAGTTACATGACCAGGGGTGACGAGCAGTACTTC	CASSYMTRGDEQYF
TRBD1	16	TRBV5-8	TRBJ1-3	once	TGTGCCAGCAGCTTTCTGACAGGGCGTTCTGGAAACACCATATATTTT	CASSFLTGRSGNTIYF
.	13	TRBV6-1	TRBJ1-1	.	TGTGCCAGCAGCGCAAACTTACAGGGTGAAGCTTTCTTT	CASSANLQGEAFF
.	14	TRBV6-6	TRBJ1-3	.	TGTGCCAGCAGTTACAAGGGGGCTGGAAACACCATATATTTT	CASSYKGAGNTIYF
.	14	TRBV9	TRBJ1-1	.	TGTGCCAGCAGCGCTGGACAGCTGAACACTGAAGCTTTCTTT	CASSAGQLNTEAFF
TRBD2	15	TRBV5-4	TRBJ2-7	.	TGTGCCAGCAGCTTGGATGCGGGAGCAGCCTACGAGCAGTACTTC	CASSLDAGAAYEQYF
TRBD1	16	TRBV13	TRBJ1-3	.	TGTGCCAGCAGTCACAGGGGAACACTATATCGAAACACCATATATTTT	CASSHRGTLYRNTIYF
TRBD2	13	TRBV19	TRBJ2-7	.	TGTGCCAGTAGTGTCACTAGCGTCTACGAGCAGTACTTC	CASSVTSVYEQYF
TRBD2	15	TRBV28	TRBJ2-7	.	TGTGCCAGCAGTGAACTAGCGTCGATATCCTACGAGCAGTACTTC	CASSELASISYEQYF
TRBD1	14	TRBV7-6	TRBJ2-7	.	TGTGCCAGCAGCTTAGAGGTGGGGACAGGCGAGCAGTACTTC	CASSLEVGTGEQYF
.	19	TRBV27	TRBJ2-5	once	TGTGCCACCAGTGAAAGTTGGGCCCCAGACGGAGGATTCCAAGAGACCCAGTACTTC	CATSESWAPDGGFQETQYF
.	19	TRBV5-5	TRBJ1-3	.	TGTGCCAGCAGCCCGGAGGGGCGACCTAGAACCTCCTCTGGAAACACCATATATTTT	CASSPEGRPRTSSGNTIYF
.	15	TRBV4-1	TRBJ1-1	.	TGCGCCAGCAGCCAAGGTCACGGGGGGGGAACTGAAGCTTTCTTT	CASSQGHGGGTEAFF
.	15	TRBV6-5	TRBJ1-5	.	TGTGCCAGCAGTTACTCGTCAGTGAGCAATCAGCCCCAGCATTTT	CASSYSSVSNQPQHF
TRBD2	15	TRBV7-8	TRBJ2-1	once	TGTGCCAGCAGCCCTTCTAGCGGGGGAAACAATGAGCAGTTCTTC	CASSPSSGGNNEQFF
.	14	TRBV4-1	TRBJ1-1	.	TGCGCCAGCAGCCAAAGGACAGTGAACACTGAAGCTTTCTTT	CASSQRTVNTEAFF
.	15	TRBV7-2	TRBJ2-1	once	TGTGCCAGCAGCTTGGGCTTCGGGGGAGCGGATGAGCAGTTCTTC	CASSLGFGGADEQFF
.	13	TRBV7-3	TRBJ1-2	.	TGTGCCAGCAGGGTCGGGGTCGGCTATGGCTACACCTTC	CASRVGVGYGYTF
TRBD1	14	TRBV5-5	TRBJ2-5	.	TGTGCCAGCAGCCCGGGGACAGCCCAAGAGACCCAGTACTTC	CASSPGTAQETQYF
.	11	TRBV5-6	TRBJ1-1	.	TGTGCCAGCAGCTTGGCCAGTGTCGCTTTCTTT	CASSLASVAFF
.	11	TRBV30	TRBJ2-7	.	TGTGCCTGGAGTGTCTCCCGCGAGCAGTACTTC	CAWSVSREQYF
.	14	TRBV10-3	TRBJ1-1	.	TGTGCCATCAAAGACCCACCGACGGGGACTGAAGCTTTCTTT	CAIKDPPTGTEAFF
TRBD1	12	TRBV27	TRBJ1-1	.	TGTGCCAGCAGAACAGGGGGCACTGAAGCTTTCTTT	CASRTGGTEAFF
.	14	TRBV10-3	TRBJ2-7	.	TGTGCCATCAGTACCTTGGACTCTTCTTACGAGCAGTACTTC	CAISTLDSSYEQYF
.	13	TRBV7-2	TRBJ1-5	once	TGTGCCAGCAGCCAACAGAGAAATCAGCCCCAGCATTTT	CASSQQRNQPQHF
.	15	TRBV5-1	TRBJ1-2	.	TGCGCCAGCAGCTTGGGTGCAGGCGTCTCCTATGGCTACACCTTC	CASSLGAGVSYGYTF
TRBD1	14	TRBV2	TRBJ1-4	.	TGTGCCAGCAGTGTCGACAGGGGAGGGGAAAAACTGTTTTTT	CASSVDRGGEKLFF
TRBD2	20	TRBV7-6	TRBJ2-1	few	TGTGCCAGCAGCCCGACTTATGGTAGCGGGAGGTTGAGCTCCTACAATGAGCAGTTCTTC	CASSPTYGSGRLSSYNEQFF
.	15	TRBV6-5	TRBJ2-5	.	TGTGCCAGCAGTCCATTGACCTGGGGCCGAGAGACCCAGTACTTC	CASSPLTWGRETQYF
.	11	TRBV6-6	TRBJ2-3	.	TGTGCCAGCAGCCACTTGGATACGCAGTATTTT	CASSHLDTQYF
TRBD1	22	TRBV18	TRBJ2-2	.	TGTGCCAGCTCATCAGAAACCGGGACAGGGGCGTTATCTTCCGCGAACACCGGGGAGCTGTTTTTT	CASSSETGTGALSSANTGELFF
TRBD1	15	TRBV12-5	TRBJ1-2	.	TGTGCTAGTGGTTTGGAGACAGGGGGCGGCTTCATTCCTGTCTTC	CASGLETGGGFIPVF
.	14	TRBV28	TRBJ1-5	.	TGTGCCAGCAGTCTCGGGACAAGCAATCAGCCCCAGCATTTT	CASSLGTSNQPQHF
TRBD1	14	TRBV9	TRBJ1-5	.	TGTGCCAGCAGCGTGGGGACAGGGGTTCTGCCCCAGCATTTT	CASSVGTGVLPQHF
.	12	TRBV15	TRBJ2-7	.	TGTGCCACCAGCAGAGAACGGGACGAGCAGTACTTC	CATSRERDEQYF
.	13	TRBV14	TRBJ1-1	.	TGTGCCAGCAGCCACCCGGGGGTAGCTGAAGCTTTCTTT	CASSHPGVAEAFF
.	13	TRBV7-9	TRBJ1-1	.	TGTGCCAGCAGCTTAGAACCGGGCACTGAAGCTTTCTTT	CASSLEPGTEAFF
.	13	TRBV27	TRBJ1-5	.	TGTGCCAGCGGGCCAGGGGTCCATCAGCCCCAGCATTTT	CASGPGVHQPQHF
TRBD2	16	TRBV5-1	TRBJ2-7	.	TGCGCCAGCAGCTTGTTGGCTAGCGGGGTCTCCTACGAGCAGTACTTC	CASSLLASGVSYEQYF
TRBD1	14	TRBV27	TRBJ2-7	once	TGTGCCAGCAGTTTACGGACAGGGAGTTACGAGCAGTACTTC	CASSLRTGSYEQYF
.	14	TRBV6-1	TRBJ1-1	.	TGTGCCAGCAGGCTAGAACTTATGAACACTGAAGCTTTCTTT	CASRLELMNTEAFF
.	15	TRBV19	TRBJ1-2	.	TGTGCCAGTAGTATAGAGGTTCAGGCGAACTATGGCTACACCTTC	CASSIEVQANYGYTF
.	12	TRBV5-4	TRBJ2-7	.	TGTGCCAGCAGCTCCGGGAGTTACGAGCAGTACTTC	CASSSGSYEQYF
TRBD2	16	TRBV4-1	TRBJ2-7	.	TGCGCCAGCAGCCAAGGCAAATCGGGAGGTTTCTACGAGCAGTACTTC	CASSQGKSGGFYEQYF